One and the same sample provided the 26 T cell receptor beta chains below, sequenced in a study of human T cells and chemical hapten exposure. Documented time point: patch test 2, 6 weeks after DPC sensitization. Regarding treatment: therapeutic diphenylcyclopropenone sensitization with weekly scalp DPC. TCRdb used MiXCR to reprocess the RACE reads, holding one entry per CDR3 protein. The sample yields some 79,000 distinct CDR3 sequences, 10% seen once. The source was whole blood, collected in connection with sensitization to the hapten diphenylcyclopropenone (DPC). The source is a woman between 45 and 65 years old with alopecia areata. Some clones in this sample may be carry-over from other donors' samples.

Regarding this clonotype: With a much larger clone just one base away, this may be a read error. This sequence joins TRBV12-3 or TRBV12-4 and TRBJ1-1, with TRBD1 matching over 7 bases. Trimming took 5 bases from V and 11 from J; bases not matched to a gene: 11. CDR3 size: 13 residues. The CDR3 protein is CASSPQMGQWAFF. Here the CDR3 DNA reads TGTGCCAGCAGTCCTCAAATGGGACAGTGGGCTTTCTTT.

The rearrangement joins TRBV29-1 to TRBJ2-7, with a possible D match to TRBD1 (6 bases). CDR1 and CDR2 (germline): SQVTM, ANQGSEA. Trimming took 2 bases from V and 1 from J, leaving 9 bases between them. The CDR3 is 13 amino acids. The CDR3 sequence is CSVESDRSYEQYF. CDR3 in DNA: TGCAGCGTTGAAAGCGACAGGTCCTACGAGCAGTACTTC.

This clonotype was counted a few times. V and J are TRBV19 and TRBJ1-5, with 7 bases matching TRBD1. The ends lost 7 bases at V and 3 bases at J; junction bases unmatched: 15. The CDR3 covers 17 residues. Per the germline V gene, CDR1 is LNHDA and CDR2 is SQIVND (reference sequence). The chain's CDR3 is CASTQQGRRTINQPQHF. CDR3 nucleotide sequence: TGTGCCAGTACACAACAGGGGCGGCGGACTATCAATCAGCCCCAGCATTTT.

This clonotype showed up many times. The rearrangement joins TRBV11-2 to TRBJ2-1, with 8 nucleotides matching TRBD2. This CDR3 region has 15 residues. Looked up from germline, CDR1 is SGHAT and CDR2 is FQNNGV. The J segment lost 6 bases and the V segment lost 3 bases, leaving 7 bases of the junction unmatched. CDR3 DNA: TGTGCCAGCAGCTTCCCAGCGGGAGCCAGCAATGAGCAGTTCTTC. The encoded protein is CASSFPAGASNEQFF.

The sample holds many counts of this clonotype. The chain carries TRBV20-1 and TRBJ2-7; TRBD2 agrees at 9 bases. Unmatched junction bases numbered 6, after V lost 6 bases and J lost 0 bases. The CDR3 consists of 14 residues. In germline, CDR1 is DFQATT, CDR2 SNEGSKA (reference sequence). The CDR3 is CSAAGTSRSYEQYF. The CDR3 nucleotides are TGCAGTGCCGCCGGGACTAGCCGCTCCTACGAGCAGTACTTC.

This clonotype was seen at least ten times. This chain uses TRBV6-5 with TRBJ1-1, with 8 nucleotides matching TRBD1. The germline V gene has CDR1 MNHEY and CDR2 SVGAGI. The CDR3 length is 14 residues. Losses at the gene ends were 5 bases for V and 0 bases for J; bases not matched to a gene: 2. The CDR3 reads CASSAGGMNTEAFF. DNA for the CDR3: TGTGCCAGCAGTGCAGGGGGCATGAACACTGAAGCTTTCTTT.

This clonotype appeared many times. V and J are TRBV25-1 and TRBJ1-6, with a weak D call TRBD1 (5 bases). The CDR3 is 17 amino acids. V was clipped by 1 base and J by 0 bases, with 10 bases between them. The germline V gene encodes CDR1 MGHDK and CDR2 SYGVNS. The CDR3 here is CASSEWGRSSYNSPLHF. CDR3 sequence (DNA): TGTGCCAGCAGTGAATGGGGCAGAAGCTCCTATAATTCACCCCTCCACTTT.

This chain connects TRBV28 to TRBJ2-7; perhaps TRBD1 as D (6 bases). V was cut by 2 bases and J by 4 bases, with 12 bases left in between. Per germline, CDR1 MDHEN and CDR2 SYDVKM. This CDR3 has 14 residues. In nucleotides, the CDR3 is TGTGCCAGCAGTTTAAGGGGGATTTTTTACGAGCAGTACTTC. Translating it yields CASSLRGIFYEQYF.

This clonotype was seen many times. The chain joins TRBV29-1 to TRBJ1-1, with D possibly matching TRBD1 (6 bases). The CDR3 extends over 12 amino acids. V was cut by 4 bases and J by 7 bases, with 13 bases left in between. The V gene's germline CDR1 is SQVTM and CDR2 ANQGSEA. For the CDR3, the DNA is TGCAGCGTTGTACGTCTGGACAGTGAAGCTTTCTTT. Residues: CSVVRLDSEAFF.

In this sample, this clonotype turned up many times. The chain joins TRBV3-1 to TRBJ2-2; D unresolved. Trimming removed 2 bases at V and 6 bases at J, with 7 bases between. The CDR3 has 13 residues. Germline-derived CDR1 and CDR2 are LGHDT and YNNKEL (reference sequence). CDR3 in amino acids: CASSQTVSGELFF. CDR3 nucleotide sequence: TGTGCCAGCAGCCAAACGGTTTCCGGGGAGCTGTTTTTT. Full variable domain (missing parts from reference TRBV3-1 and TRBJ2-2): DTAVSQTPKYLVTQMGNDKSIKCEQNLGHDTMYWYKQDSKKFLKIMFSYNNKELIINETVPNRFSPKSPDKAHLNLHINSLELGDSAVYFCASSQTVSGELFFGEGSRLTVL.

This clonotype has at least ten counts. V gene TRBV7-9 combines with J gene TRBJ2-1; TRBD2 aligns across 9 bases. After removal of 4 bases from V and 2 bases from J, the junction contained 9 bases not matched to a gene. This CDR3 contains 17 residues. In germline, CDR1 is SEHNR, CDR2 FQNEAQ (reference sequence). The CDR3 DNA reads TGTGCCAGCAGCTCCAGCCGCCTAGCGGGGACCTACAATGAGCAGTTCTTC. Its translation is CASSSSRLAGTYNEQFF.

This clonotype was seen repeatedly, ten times or more. The chain links TRBV14 to TRBJ2-1; D is perhaps TRBD1 (5 bases). Trimming left V 3 bases short and J 6 bases short, with 9 bases between. The CDR3 is made up of 13 amino acids. Germline V gene data show CDR1 as SGHDN and CDR2 as FVKESK. CDR3 loop: CASSHRTGNEQFF. CDR3 DNA sequence: TGTGCCAGCAGCCACAGAACAGGCAATGAGCAGTTCTTC.

This chain joins TRBV5-6 and TRBJ2-7; 7 bases agree with TRBD2. The CDR3 has 16 residues. Trimming removed 1 base from V and 0 bases from J; junction bases left unmatched: 7. From germline, CDR1 is SGHDT and CDR2 YYEEEE. The DNA for the CDR3 is TGTGCCAGCAGCTTGCCCCACGGGAGGAGCTCCTACGAGCAGTACTTC. Translation: CASSLPHGRSSYEQYF.

J is TRBJ2-1 and V is TRBV28; 16 bases are shared with TRBD2. The V segment lost 8 bases and the J segment 10 bases; nucleotides outside the gene matches: 11. CDR3 length equals 16 residues. The V gene's germline CDR1 is MDHEN and CDR2 SYDVKM. The DNA of the CDR3 is TGTGCCAGCTTCGGGACTAGCGGGAGGGCCAGGAGGGAGCAGTTCTTC. Protein: CASFGTSGRARREQFF.

This clonotype was recorded many times. This sequence joins TRBV29-1 and TRBJ1-1; D call uncertain. Trimming cost V 3 bases and J 4 bases, with 12 bases left between them. Germline-derived CDR1 and CDR2 are SQVTM and ANQGSEA. This CDR3 has 13 residues. The CDR3 reads CSVDGNGLTEAFF. The DNA of the CDR3 is TGCAGCGTTGATGGCAATGGGCTCACTGAAGCTTTCTTT.

The chain joins TRBV11-3 to TRBJ2-1; 12 bases agree with TRBD2. V gave up 5 bases and J gave up 4 bases; unmatched junction bases: 6. The CDR3 runs to 16 residues. Germline V gene sequence: CDR1 SGHNT, CDR2 YENEEA. This CDR3 is CASSPQTSGRYNEQFF. As DNA, the CDR3 is TGTGCCAGCAGCCCACAAACTAGCGGGAGGTACAATGAGCAGTTCTTC.

This clonotype was seen ten or more times. The rearrangement joins TRBV5-1 to TRBJ2-3; 9 nucleotides align to TRBD2. The germline gives CDR1 SGHRS, CDR2 YFSETQ. CDR3 length: 15 amino acids. After removal of 4 bases from V and 0 bases from J, the junction contained 3 bases not matched to a gene. The chain's CDR3 is CASSPSGASTDTQYF. DNA for the CDR3: TGCGCCAGCAGCCCTAGCGGGGCTAGCACAGATACGCAGTATTTT.

Worth noting for this clonotype: This sequence may be a read error, since a much larger clone differs from it by one base. The chain uses TRBV29-1 and TRBJ2-5; no firm D call. Germline CDR1 and CDR2: SQVTM and ANQGSEA. The CDR3 is 12 amino acids. CDR3 nucleotide sequence: TGCATCATCCAGATTAGTTCGGAGACCCAGTACTTC. The encoded protein is CIIQISSETQYF.

V and J are TRBV11-2 and TRBJ2-3, with D maybe TRBD1 (6 bases). The CDR3 length is 13 residues. In germline, CDR1 is SGHAT, CDR2 FQNNGV. V was shortened by 4 bases and J by 4 bases, with 9 bases between the two germline ends. CDR3 sequence: CASSWTAPDTQYF. The DNA for the CDR3 is TGTGCCAGCAGCTGGACAGCCCCAGATACGCAGTATTTT.

At least ten counts were recorded for this clonotype. This chain links TRBV20-1 with TRBJ2-2, with 9 bases that match TRBD2. The trim removed 3 bases at V and 4 bases at J, leaving 6 bases unmatched. CDR3 length equals 15 residues. Looked up from germline, CDR1 is DFQATT and CDR2 is SNEGSKA (reference sequence). In DNA form, the CDR3 reads TGCAGTGCTAGTAAGGCGGGAGGGCCCACCGGGGAGCTGTTTTTT. Translation: CSASKAGGPTGELFF.

This chain connects TRBV9 to TRBJ1-2, with TRBD1 as a possible D gene (6 bases). In germline, CDR1 is SGDLS, CDR2 YYNGEE. V dropped 3 bases and J dropped 5 bases, with 11 bases sitting between them. The CDR3 runs to 13 residues. The CDR3 DNA follows: TGTGCCAGCAGCGCGGGACACGAGTATGGCTACACCTTC. This translates into CASSAGHEYGYTF.

CDR3 protein: CASSKRTGGAYYGYTF. The CDR3 DNA is TGTGCCAGCAGTAAACGGACAGGGGGCGCCTACTATGGCTACACCTTC. The rearrangement uses TRBV2 and TRBJ1-2; 11 bases agree with TRBD1. After removal of 5 bases from V and 3 bases from J, the junction contained 8 bases not matched to a gene. CDR3 size: 16 residues. Looked up from germline, CDR1 is SNHLY and CDR2 is FYNNEI.

This clonotype was seen a handful of times. A much larger clone sits a single nucleotide away, making a read error possible. The rearrangement joins TRBV20-1 to TRBJ1-2; 8 bases align to TRBD1. Germline CDR1 and CDR2: DFQATT and SNEGSKA (reference sequence). CDR3 size: 15 residues. V lost 4 bases to trimming and J lost 2 bases; unmatched junction nucleotides: 9. The CDR3 here is CSAIKAGGRNYGYTF. The DNA for the CDR3 is TGCAGTGCTATTAAGGCAGGGGGCAGAAACTATGGCTACACCTTC.

This clonotype was observed at least ten times. The J gene is TRBJ1-4, the V gene TRBV7-2; perhaps TRBD1 as D (5 bases). The CDR3 is 14 amino acids. CDR1 and CDR2 (germline): SGHTA, FQGNSA. V lost 5 bases and J lost 4, with 11 bases in between. The CDR3 DNA sequence: TGTGCCAGCAGCCGTGGGGGGTTTAATGAAAAACTGTTTTTT. This translates into CASSRGGFNEKLFF. Filled out from reference TRBV7-2 and TRBJ1-4, the complete variable domain reads GAGVSQSPSNKVTEKGKDVELRCDPISGHTALYWYRQSLGQGLEFLIYFQGNSAPDKSGLPSDRFSAERTGGSVSTLTIQRTQQEDSAVYLCASSRGGFNEKLFFGSGTQLSVL.

The gene calls are TRBV28 and TRBJ2-3, with D possibly called TRBD1 or TRBD2 (5 bases each). CDR1 is MDHEN, CDR2 SYDVKM, per germline. V lost 5 bases, J lost 0 bases, and 15 bases lay in between. This CDR3 has 16 residues. The CDR3 protein is CASSVRDASSTDTQYF. CDR3 coding DNA: TGTGCCAGCAGTGTCCGGGACGCTTCTAGCACAGATACGCAGTATTTT.

This clonotype is medium-sized within its sample. V gene TRBV11-2 combines with J gene TRBJ1-2, with D perhaps matching TRBD1 (6 bases). V lost 1 base, J lost 8 bases, and 8 bases lay in between. Germline V CDR1 and CDR2: SGHAT, FQNNGV. CDR3 length equals 12 residues. The CDR3 bases are TGTGCCAGCAGCTTAGCAGGGGTAGGCTACACCTTC. Its translation: CASSLAGVGYTF.